The T cell receptor beta chain under discussion was sequenced for a study of T cell responses to AZD1222 COVID-19 vaccine. General observations from the study: Spike-specific TCR depth and breadth grew after two AZD1222 doses. In the spike-specific TCR repertoire, nearly half reportedly target unmutated variant regions. CD4 TCRs linked to vaccination spanned spike, dominating at 160-218 and 743-854. In all cases, repertoires were sampled only after the peak T cell response.

The method was immunoSEQ multiplex PCR; TCRdb's version includes in-frame clones alone and lacks a portion of them. Of approximately 100,000 clones listed, more than 75% are singletons. Germline-derived CDR1 and CDR2 are SGHNT and YENEEA. CDR3 length: 13 amino acids. Trimming cost V 5 bases and J 1 base, with 9 bases left between them. As concerns this clone: What it binds is unknown.

The input for sequencing was peripheral blood, taken on day 0 of AZD1222 vaccination. The TCR comes from an adult in good health. This sequence joins TRBV11-3 and TRBJ2-7; D is perhaps TRBD1 or TRBD2 (5 bases each). This CDR3 reads CASSNEGSYEQYF. CDR3 nucleotides: TGTGCCAGCAGCAACGAGGGGTCCTACGAGCAGTACTTC.